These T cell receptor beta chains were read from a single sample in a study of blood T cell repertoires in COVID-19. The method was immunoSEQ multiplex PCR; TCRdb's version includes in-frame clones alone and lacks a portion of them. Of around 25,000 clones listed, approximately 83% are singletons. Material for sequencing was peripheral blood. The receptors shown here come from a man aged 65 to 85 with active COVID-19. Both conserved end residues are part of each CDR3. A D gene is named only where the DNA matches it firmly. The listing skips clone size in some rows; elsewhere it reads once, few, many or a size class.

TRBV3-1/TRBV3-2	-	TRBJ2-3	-	TGTGCCAGCAGCCAAGAGGGGGCCAGCCCAGATACGCAGTATTTT	CASSQEGASPDTQYF
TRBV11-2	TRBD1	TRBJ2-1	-	TGTGCCAGCAGCAAGGGGGCGAGTTACAATGAGCAGTTCTTC	CASSKGASYNEQFF
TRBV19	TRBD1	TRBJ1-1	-	TGTGCCACTCAGGGGGGTTTCCAGAACACTGAAGCTTTCTTT	CATQGGFQNTEAFF
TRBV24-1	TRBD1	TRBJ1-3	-	TGTGCCACCAGTGCTGCAGGGGGCTCTGGAAACACCATATATTTT	CATSAAGGSGNTIYF
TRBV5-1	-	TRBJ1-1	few	TGCGCCAGCAGCTTGACAGTGAACACTGAAGCTTTCTTT	CASSLTVNTEAFF
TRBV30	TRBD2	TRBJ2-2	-	TGTGCCTGGAGTCGCGGGATCGGGGGGGGCCCCGGGGAGCTGTTTTTT	CAWSRGIGGGPGELFF
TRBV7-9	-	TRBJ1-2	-	TGTGCCAGCAGCTTAGAGCGGGGACGCTATGGCTACACCTTC	CASSLERGRYGYTF
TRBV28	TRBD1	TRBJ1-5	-	TGTGCCAGCCGGGACAGGGGGCTGGATCAGCCCCAGCATTTT	CASRDRGLDQPQHF
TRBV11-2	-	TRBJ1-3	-	TGTGCCAGCAGCGTACAGATCGTAGGTATAGGAAACACCATATATTTT	CASSVQIVGIGNTIYF
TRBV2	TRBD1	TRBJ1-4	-	TGTGCCTCCGGACAGGGAGCTGAAAAACTGTTTTTT	CASGQGAEKLFF
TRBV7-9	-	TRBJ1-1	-	TGTGCCAGCAGCTTCCAGGACACTGAAGCTTTCTTT	CASSFQDTEAFF
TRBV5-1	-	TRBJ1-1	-	TGCGCCAGCAGCTTGATGGGTGAGGGAGCTTTCTTT	CASSLMGEGAFF
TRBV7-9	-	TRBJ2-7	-	TGTGCCAGCAGCTCCCCGGGACACGAAACCTACGAGCAGTACTTC	CASSSPGHETYEQYF
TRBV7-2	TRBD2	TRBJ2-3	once	TGTGCCAGCAGCCCCTTAGCGGGAGGGTCGGCGCAGTATTTT	CASSPLAGGSAQYF
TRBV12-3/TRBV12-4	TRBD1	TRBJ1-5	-	TGTGCCAGCAGACAACAGGGGACCCAGCCCCAGCATTTT	CASRQQGTQPQHF
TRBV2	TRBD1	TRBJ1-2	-	TGTGCCAGCAGTGAGCGGACAGGGGGAGCCTATGGCTACACCTTC	CASSERTGGAYGYTF
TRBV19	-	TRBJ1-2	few	TGTGCCAGTAGTGAACAGATTTATGGCTACACCTTC	CASSEQIYGYTF
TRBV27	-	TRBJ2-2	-	TGTGCCAGCAGTTTAATAGGGGTTGGCACCGGGGAGCTGTTTTTT	CASSLIGVGTGELFF
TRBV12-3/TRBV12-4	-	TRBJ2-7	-	TGTGCCAGCGGGGGGTACGAGCAGTACTTC	CASGGYEQYF
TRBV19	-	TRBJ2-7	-	TGTGCCAGTAGTATGGGGCGGGGCACGGACGAGCAGTACTTC	CASSMGRGTDEQYF
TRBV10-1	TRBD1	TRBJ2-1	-	TGCGCCAGCAGTTTTAGACAGGGGAAGAGGGGCTCCTACAATGAGCAGTTCTTC	CASSFRQGKRGSYNEQFF
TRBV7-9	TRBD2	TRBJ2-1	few	TGTGCCAGCAGCTTACCCCTAGCGGGACTAAATGAGCAGTTCTTC	CASSLPLAGLNEQFF